These 5 T cell receptor beta chains share one sample of origin, sequenced in a study of monozygotic twins with inflammatory bowel disease. TCRdb re-called the 5' RACE reads; every CDR3 protein appears as one record, without DNA. This repertoire includes some 150,000 distinct CDR3 sequences. The specimen was blood. These receptors originate from a human donor with ulcerative colitis or Crohn's disease, or a healthy co-twin of an affected twin (not recorded which).

The gene calls are TRBV6-1 and TRBJ1-1. The CDR3 runs to 14 residues. Germline CDR1 MNHNS, CDR2 SASEGT. The CDR3 sequence is CASSELGRLSEAFF.

The V call is TRBV9, the J call TRBJ1-3; TCRdb selects TRBD1, and the lack of DNA leaves this call unchecked. CDR1 SGDLS and CDR2 YYNGEE come from the germline V gene. This CDR3 is built from 14 residues. The chain's CDR3 is CASSPRTGVDTIYF.

V usage is TRBV12-2 and J usage is TRBJ2-7; TCRdb returns TRBD1, unconfirmable since there is no DNA. TRBV12-2 is a documented pseudogene. The CDR3 is made up of 16 amino acids. This CDR3 is CASRFRPPGQGREQYF.

This rearrangement joins TRBV4-2 to TRBJ2-5. The CDR3 contains 14 residues. CDR1 and CDR2 from the germline V gene are LGHNA and YNFKEQ. The CDR3 sequence: CASSQDSFAATQYF.

The gene calls are TRBV18 and TRBJ2-5; TCRdb calls TRBD2, which cannot be checked without DNA. Germline CDR1 and CDR2: KGHSH and LQKENI. The CDR3 sequence is 14 residues long. The CDR3 protein is CASSPGREQETQYF.